This T cell receptor beta chain was sequenced during a study of blood T cell repertoires in COVID-19. The CDR3 sequence is 15 residues long. Trimming removed 5 bases from V and 0 bases from J; junction bases left unmatched: 2. Germline V gene data show CDR1 as SGHTA and CDR2 as FQGNSA. Profiling relied on immunoSEQ multiplex PCR, and the TCRdb table lists in-frame clones only, not all of them. The sample contains about 210,000 clones, 81% of which appear only once. This chain links TRBV7-2 with TRBJ2-1; 9 nucleotides match TRBD2. The TCR sequence derives from a woman between 50 and 59 years old with acute COVID-19. Sequencing was done on a sample of PBMCs or T cells enriched from blood (not recorded which). CDR3 amino acids: CASSAGGGSYNEQFF. The CDR3 nucleotides read TGTGCCAGCAGCGCGGGGGGGGGCTCCTACAATGAGCAGTTCTTC.